This T cell receptor (beta chain) was found in a study of T cell responses to AZD1222 COVID-19 vaccine. Study-wide points: Spike-specific TCR breadth and depth grew following two AZD1222 doses. The donors showed a predominance of white British ancestry and of females, with possible underestimation of clonal diversity.

Germline trimming cut 3 bases from V and 3 bases from J; bases unmatched to any gene: 7. The CDR3 consists of 17 residues. In germline, CDR1 is ENHRY, CDR2 SYGVKD. Produced via immunoSEQ multiplex PCR; TCRdb's table is partial and in-frame only. This table has roughly 100,000 clones, approximately 90% appearing once. This clone was detected only once. Its matching antigen is unknown. The rearrangement joins TRBV10-3 to TRBJ2-3; the match to TRBD2 covers 12 bases. The sample consisted of peripheral blood, taken on day 0 of AZD1222 vaccination. The source of this sequence is an adult in good health. CDR3 amino acids: CAISDSSGGGRTDTQYF. In DNA, the CDR3 is TGTGCCATCAGTGACTCTAGCGGGGGGGGCCGTACAGATACGCAGTATTTT.